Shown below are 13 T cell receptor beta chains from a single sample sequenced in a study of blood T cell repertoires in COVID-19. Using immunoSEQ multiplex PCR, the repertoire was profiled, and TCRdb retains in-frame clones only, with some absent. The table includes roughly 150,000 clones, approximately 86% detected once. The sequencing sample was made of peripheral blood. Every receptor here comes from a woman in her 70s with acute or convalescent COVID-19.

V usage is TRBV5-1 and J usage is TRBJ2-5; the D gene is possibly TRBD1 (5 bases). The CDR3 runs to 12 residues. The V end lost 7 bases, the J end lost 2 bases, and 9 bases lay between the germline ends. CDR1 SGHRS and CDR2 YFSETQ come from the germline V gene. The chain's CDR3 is CASGAVQETQYF. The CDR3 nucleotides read TGCGCCAGCGGGGCGGTACAAGAGACCCAGTACTTC.

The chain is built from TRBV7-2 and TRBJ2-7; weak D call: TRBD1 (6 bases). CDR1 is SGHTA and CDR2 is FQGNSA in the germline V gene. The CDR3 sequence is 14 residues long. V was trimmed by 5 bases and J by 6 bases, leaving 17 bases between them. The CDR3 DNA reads TGTGCCAGCAGCCCCCGACAGGAGTCGGGCGAGCAGTACTTC. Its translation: CASSPRQESGEQYF. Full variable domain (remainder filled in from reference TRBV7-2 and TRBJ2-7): GAGVSQSPSNKVTEKGKDVELRCDPISGHTALYWYRQSLGQGLEFLIYFQGNSAPDKSGLPSDRFSAERTGGSVSTLTIQRTQQEDSAVYLCASSPRQESGEQYFGPGTRLTVT.

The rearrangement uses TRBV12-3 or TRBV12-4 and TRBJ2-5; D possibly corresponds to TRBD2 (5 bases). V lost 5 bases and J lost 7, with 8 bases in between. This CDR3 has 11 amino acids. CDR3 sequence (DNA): TGTGCCAGCAGTCTAAGCGGGACCCAGTACTTC. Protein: CASSLSGTQYF.

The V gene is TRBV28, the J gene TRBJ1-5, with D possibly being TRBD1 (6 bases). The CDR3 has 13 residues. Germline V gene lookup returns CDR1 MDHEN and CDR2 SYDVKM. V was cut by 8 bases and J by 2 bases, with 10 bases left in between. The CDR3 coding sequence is TGTGCCAGCCGGGACATGGGCAATCAGCCCCAGCATTTT. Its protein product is CASRDMGNQPQHF.

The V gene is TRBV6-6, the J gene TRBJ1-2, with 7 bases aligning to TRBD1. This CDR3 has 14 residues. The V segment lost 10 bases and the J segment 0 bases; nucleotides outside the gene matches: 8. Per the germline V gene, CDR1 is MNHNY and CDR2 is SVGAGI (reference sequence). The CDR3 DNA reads TGTGCCATCTCAACAGGGGCCTCTAACTATGGCTACACCTTC. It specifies CAISTGASNYGYTF.

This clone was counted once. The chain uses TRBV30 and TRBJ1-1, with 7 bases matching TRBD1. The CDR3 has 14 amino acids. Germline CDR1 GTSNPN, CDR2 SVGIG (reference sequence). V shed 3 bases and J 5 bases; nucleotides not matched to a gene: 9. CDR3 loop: CAWSSSGGGTEAFF. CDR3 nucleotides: TGTGCCTGGAGCAGCTCAGGGGGTGGGACTGAAGCTTTCTTT.

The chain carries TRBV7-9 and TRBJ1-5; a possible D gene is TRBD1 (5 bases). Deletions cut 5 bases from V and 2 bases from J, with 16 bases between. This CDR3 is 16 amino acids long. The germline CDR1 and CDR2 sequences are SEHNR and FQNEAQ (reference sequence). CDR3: CASSPGVGLGNQPQHF. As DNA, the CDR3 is TGTGCCAGCAGCCCTGGGGTGGGGCTTGGCAATCAGCCCCAGCATTTT.

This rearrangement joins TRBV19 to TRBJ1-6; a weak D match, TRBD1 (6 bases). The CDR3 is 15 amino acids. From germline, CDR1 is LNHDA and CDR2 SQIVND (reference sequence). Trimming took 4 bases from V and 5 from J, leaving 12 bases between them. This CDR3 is CASSTRGGNNSPLHF. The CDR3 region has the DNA TGTGCCAGTAGTACCCGGGGGGGCAATAATTCACCCCTCCACTTT.

CDR3 in DNA: TGTGCCAGCAGCTTAGTAGCGGGGTTAAATGAGCAGTTCTTC. Translated: CASSLVAGLNEQFF. The chain recombines TRBV7-2 with TRBJ2-1; 8 bases match TRBD2. This CDR3 is 14 amino acids long. Germline values: CDR1 SGHTA, CDR2 FQGNSA. The junction had 3 bases not matched to a gene; V was cut back by 1 base and J by 7 bases.

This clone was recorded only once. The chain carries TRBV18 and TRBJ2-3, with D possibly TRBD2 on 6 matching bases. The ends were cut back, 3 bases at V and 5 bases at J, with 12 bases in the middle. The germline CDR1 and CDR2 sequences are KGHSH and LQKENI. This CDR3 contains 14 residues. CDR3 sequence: CASSPILALDTQYF. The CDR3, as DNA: TGTGCCAGCTCACCGATACTAGCTTTAGATACGCAGTATTTT. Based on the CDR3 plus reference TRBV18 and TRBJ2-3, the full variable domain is NAGVMQNPRHLVRRRGQEARLRCSPMKGHSHVYWYRQLPEEGLKFMVYLQKENIIDESGMPKERFSAEFPKEGPSILRIQQVVRGDSAAYFCASSPILALDTQYFGPGTRLTVL.

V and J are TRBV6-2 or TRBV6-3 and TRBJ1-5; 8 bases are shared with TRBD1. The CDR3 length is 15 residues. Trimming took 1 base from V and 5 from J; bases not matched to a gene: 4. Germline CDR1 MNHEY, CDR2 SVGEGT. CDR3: CASSYWDRRYQPQHF. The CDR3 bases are TGTGCCAGCAGTTACTGGGACAGGCGGTATCAGCCCCAGCATTTT.

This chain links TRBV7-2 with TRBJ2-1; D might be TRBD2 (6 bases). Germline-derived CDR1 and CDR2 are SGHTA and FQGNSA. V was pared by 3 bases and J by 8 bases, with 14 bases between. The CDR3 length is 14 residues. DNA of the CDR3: TGTGCCAGCAGCTTTGGGGGGTTTGTCGATGAGCAGTTCTTC. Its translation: CASSFGGFVDEQFF.

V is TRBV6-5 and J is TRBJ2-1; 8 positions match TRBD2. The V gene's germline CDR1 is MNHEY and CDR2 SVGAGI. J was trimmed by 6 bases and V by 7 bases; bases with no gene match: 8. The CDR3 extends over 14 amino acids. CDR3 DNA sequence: TGTGCCAGCACTCACGGGGGGGCGCGCAATGAGCAGTTCTTC. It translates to CASTHGGARNEQFF.